This TCR beta chain originates from a study of radiotherapy plus CTLA-4 blockade in lung cancer. Study-level background: For 15% to 20% of patients, objective responses occurred, and approximately 31% had disease control.

Findings and limits, study-wide: The best prediction of response reportedly came from early blood T cell clone dynamics, with interferon-beta. After radiotherapy and ipilimumab, tumor-derived clones expanded in peripheral blood.

J lost 3 bases, V lost 6 bases, and 1 base had no gene match. CDR1 GTSNPN and CDR2 SVGIG come from the germline V gene (reference sequence). The CDR3 sequence is 13 residues long. The repertoire was sequenced with immunoSEQ multiplex PCR; TCRdb's copy has only in-frame clones and lacks some. The sample shows tens of thousands of clones, around 85% of them seen only once. Remarks on this clone: Its antigen is not known.

This clonotype originated in a human donor with non-small cell lung cancer who had a partial response to radiotherapy plus ipilimumab. The rearrangement links TRBV30 to TRBJ2-5; 13 bases align to TRBD2. The sequenced sample was peripheral blood, obtained from a patient treated with radiotherapy plus ipilimumab. DNA for the CDR3: TGTGCCTGCGGGACTAGCGGGAAAGAGACCCAGTACTTC. It encodes CACGTSGKETQYF. Drawing the rest from reference TRBV30 and TRBJ2-5, the complete variable domain is SQTIHQWPATLVQPVGSPLSLECTVEGTSNPNLYWYRQAAGRGLQLLFYSVGIGQISSEVPQNLSASRPQDRQFILSSKKLLLSDSGFYLCACGTSGKETQYFGPGTRLLVL.